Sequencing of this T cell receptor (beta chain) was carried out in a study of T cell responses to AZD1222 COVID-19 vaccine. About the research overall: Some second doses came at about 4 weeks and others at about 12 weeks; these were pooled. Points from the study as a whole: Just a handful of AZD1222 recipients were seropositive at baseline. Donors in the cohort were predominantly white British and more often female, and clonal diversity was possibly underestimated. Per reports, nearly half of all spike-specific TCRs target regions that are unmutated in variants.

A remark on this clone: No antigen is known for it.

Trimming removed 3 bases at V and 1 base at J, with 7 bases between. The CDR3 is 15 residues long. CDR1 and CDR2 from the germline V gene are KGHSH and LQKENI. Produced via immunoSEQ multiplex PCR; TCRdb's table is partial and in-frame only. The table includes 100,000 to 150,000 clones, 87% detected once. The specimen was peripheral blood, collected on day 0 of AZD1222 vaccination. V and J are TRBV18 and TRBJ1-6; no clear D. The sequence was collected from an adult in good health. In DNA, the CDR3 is TGTGCCAGCTCACCCGCAGAGTCCTATAATTCACCCCTCCACTTT. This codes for CASSPAESYNSPLHF.